This entry lists 27 T cell receptor beta chains sequenced from one sample in a study of blood T cell repertoires in COVID-19. Sequenced by immunoSEQ multiplex PCR; TCRdb stores in-frame clones only, minus some. The data hold 160,000 or so clones, with around 80% observed a single time. Sequenced input: peripheral blood. All receptors derive from a man aged 60 to 69 with active or convalescent COVID-19.

The CDR3 loop is CAIRGVDAEQYF. CDR3 DNA: TGTGCCATCAGAGGGGTGGATGCCGAGCAGTACTTC. The chain has TRBV6-5 and TRBJ2-7; D might be TRBD1 or TRBD2, each matching 5 bases. The CDR3 totals 12 residues. Per the germline V gene, CDR1 is MNHEY and CDR2 is SVGAGI. Trimming removed 10 bases at V and 6 bases at J, with 16 bases between.

This clone appeared a few times. J is TRBJ2-3 and V is TRBV27; 11 bases line up with TRBD2. The CDR3 loop spans 17 amino acids. Per germline, CDR1 MNHEY and CDR2 SMNVEV (reference sequence). Trimming removed 5 bases from V and 4 bases from J; junction bases left unmatched: 11. The CDR3 region is CASSPLLAGELADTQYF. The CDR3, as DNA: TGTGCCAGCAGTCCCTTACTAGCGGGAGAACTCGCAGATACGCAGTATTTT.

CDR3 in amino acids: CASCPRVTNEKLFF. The CDR3 DNA reads as TGTGCCAGCTGTCCGCGGGTGACTAATGAAAAACTGTTTTTT. The chain recombines TRBV2 with TRBJ1-4; D gene uncertain. This CDR3 has 14 residues. Germline CDR1 is SNHLY and CDR2 is FYNNEI. With 8 bases removed from V and 2 bases from J, the gap between germline ends came to 12 bases.

The genes are TRBV5-4 and TRBJ1-5; no clear D. In germline, CDR1 is SGHNT, CDR2 YYREEE (reference sequence). CDR3 length equals 13 residues. Trimming stripped 4 bases from V and 7 bases from J, with 12 bases between. The CDR3 nucleotides are TGTGCCAGCAGCACCGAGACTGGCCAGCCCCAGCATTTT. It translates to CASSTETGQPQHF. Full variable domain (remainder filled in from reference TRBV5-4 and TRBJ1-5): ETGVTQSPTHLIKTRGQQVTLRCSSQSGHNTVSWYQQALGQGPQFIFQYYREEENGRGNFPPRFSGLQFPNYSSELNVNALELDDSALYLCASSTETGQPQHFGDGTRLSIL.

The chain couples TRBV5-1 to TRBJ2-1, with D possibly matching TRBD2 (5 bases). The ends were cut back, 3 bases at V and 4 bases at J, with 14 bases in the middle. This CDR3 region has 15 residues. In germline, CDR1 is SGHRS, CDR2 YFSETQ. CDR3 bases: TGCGCCAGCAGCTCGGTCGAGGGAGTTTACAATGAGCAGTTCTTC. Translated: CASSSVEGVYNEQFF.

The chain recombines TRBV9 with TRBJ1-1, with a tentative D call TRBD1 (5 bases). The CDR3 has 14 residues. Trimming cost V 0 bases and J 0 bases, with 6 bases left between them. Germline V CDR1 and CDR2: SGDLS, YYNGEE. The CDR3, as DNA: TGTGCCAGCAGCGTAGCACAGGTGAACACTGAAGCTTTCTTT. This codes for CASSVAQVNTEAFF.

This sequence joins TRBV19 and TRBJ2-7; TRBD1 agrees at 11 bases. The CDR3 is 15 residues long. V shed 5 bases and J 6 bases; nucleotides not matched to a gene: 9. The germline gives CDR1 LNHDA, CDR2 SQIVND (reference sequence). As DNA, the CDR3 is TGTGCCAGTAGTCCCGGGACAGGGGGATTGGCCGAGCAGTACTTC. It specifies CASSPGTGGLAEQYF.

Many counts were recorded for this clone. This chain links TRBV14 with TRBJ2-1; TRBD1 agrees at 9 bases. This CDR3 region has 16 residues. The germline V gene encodes CDR1 SGHDN and CDR2 FVKESK. J was trimmed by 12 bases and V by 5 bases; bases with no gene match: 17. CDR3 coding DNA: TGTGCCAGCAGCTCAGGACAGGGGAGAGGCCTAATGAGGCAGTTCTTC. Translation gives CASSSGQGRGLMRQFF.

V and J are TRBV29-1 and TRBJ1-1; 7 bases fit TRBD1. The CDR3 runs 13 residues. With 5 bases clipped from V and 5 bases from J, the junction kept 8 bases outside the gene matches. CDR1 and CDR2 (germline): SQVTM, ANQGSEA. The CDR3 DNA sequence: TGCAGCGTTACTCCAGGGGGAGGAACTGAAGCTTTCTTT. Protein sequence: CSVTPGGGTEAFF.

The gene calls are TRBV19 and TRBJ1-5; no clear D. Trimming stripped 6 bases from V and 2 bases from J, with 11 bases between. The CDR3 runs to 14 residues. CDR1 LNHDA and CDR2 SQIVND come from the germline V gene (reference sequence). The CDR3 DNA reads as TGTGCCAGTAGCCGACATCGAGGCAATCAGCCCCAGCATTTT. It is translated as CASSRHRGNQPQHF.

V usage is TRBV28 and J usage is TRBJ2-7; 12 nucleotides agree with TRBD1. Per the germline V gene, CDR1 is MDHEN and CDR2 is SYDVKM. Losses at the gene ends were 2 bases for V and 4 bases for J; bases not matched to a gene: 6. The CDR3 spans 16 residues. As DNA, the CDR3 is TGTGCCAGCAGTTTAGTTGGGACAGGGGGCTTGTACGAGCAGTACTTC. The encoded protein is CASSLVGTGGLYEQYF.

The chain carries TRBV6-5 and TRBJ1-5; the match to TRBD1 covers 8 bases. Trimming cost V 6 bases and J 4 bases; bases outside gene matches: 2. The germline gives CDR1 MNHEY, CDR2 SVGAGI. The CDR3 sequence is 13 residues long. CDR3 amino acids: CASRTGVNQPQHF. The CDR3 DNA sequence: TGTGCCAGCAGGACAGGGGTGAATCAGCCCCAGCATTTT.

The genes are TRBV4-1 and TRBJ2-2, with 10 bases identical to TRBD2. CDR3 length: 17 amino acids. V was pared by 1 base and J by 4 bases, with 6 bases of the junction left unmatched. In germline, CDR1 is MGHRA, CDR2 YSYEKL. Written as DNA, the CDR3 is TGCGCCAGCAGCCAAGGGGTCCTAGCGGGAGTCACCGGGGAGCTGTTTTTT. This sequence encodes CASSQGVLAGVTGELFF.

This clone was detected once. This chain connects TRBV5-1 to TRBJ2-3, with D perhaps TRBD1 (5 bases). V lost 5 bases and J lost 1, with 11 bases in between. This CDR3 has 14 residues. Per the germline V gene, CDR1 is SGHRS and CDR2 is YFSETQ. The CDR3 sequence is CASRTDSRTDTQYF. DNA for the CDR3: TGCGCCAGCAGAACCGACAGCCGCACAGATACGCAGTATTTT. The full variable domain, in which reference TRBV5-1 and TRBJ2-3 provide the parts outside the CDR3, is KAGVTQTPRYLIKTRGQQVTLSCSPISGHRSVSWYQQTPGQGLQFLFEYFSETQRNKGNFPGRFSGRQFSNSRSEMNVSTLELGDSALYLCASRTDSRTDTQYFGPGTRLTVL.

The V call is TRBV6-5, the J call TRBJ2-1; 9 bases align to TRBD2. Germline V gene lookup returns CDR1 MNHEY and CDR2 SVGAGI. The CDR3 is 13 residues long. V lost 6 bases to trimming and J lost 8 bases; unmatched junction nucleotides: 5. CDR3 sequence (DNA): TGTGCCAGCAGACCGGGCGGGGGGGATGAGCAGTTCTTC. This translates into CASRPGGGDEQFF.

This clone was observed a single time. The chain combines TRBV7-2 with TRBJ2-5, with 8 bases that match TRBD2. Germline assignment: CDR1 SGHTA and CDR2 FQGNSA. The CDR3 runs 17 residues. V lost 1 base and J lost 6; bases outside the gene matches: 13. CDR3: CASSLGGSWTSLQTQYF. CDR3 nucleotides: TGTGCCAGCAGCTTAGGCGGTAGCTGGACTAGCTTACAGACCCAGTACTTC.

This clone was seen a single time. This sequence joins TRBV10-3 and TRBJ1-6, with 8 bases fitting TRBD1. This CDR3 region has 14 residues. V shed 6 bases and J 5 bases; nucleotides not matched to a gene: 3. Per the germline V gene, CDR1 is ENHRY and CDR2 is SYGVKD. The CDR3 sequence is CAIRDRADNSPLHF. As DNA, the CDR3 is TGTGCCATCAGGGACAGGGCGGATAATTCACCCCTCCACTTT.

The chain links TRBV29-1 to TRBJ2-5; a possible D gene is TRBD1 (6 bases). V was cut by 2 bases and J by 3 bases, with 7 bases left in between. Germline CDR1 and CDR2: SQVTM and ANQGSEA. There are 12 residues in the CDR3. The CDR3 DNA sequence: TGCAGCGTTGAACCAGGGGAAGAGACCCAGTACTTC. Translation gives CSVEPGEETQYF.

This clone was seen only a few times. This sequence joins TRBV6-6 and TRBJ1-2; D is unclear. Trimming took 7 bases from V and 0 from J, leaving 12 bases between them. The CDR3 length is 14 residues. Germline CDR1 is MNHNY and CDR2 is SVGAGI (reference sequence). As DNA, the CDR3 is TGTGCCAGCACTCTAATTACCGCTAACTATGGCTACACCTTC. It codes for CASTLITANYGYTF.

The genes are TRBV3-1 (or the pseudogene TRBV3-2) and TRBJ1-2; unclear D gene. V was trimmed by 1 base and J by 12 bases, leaving 15 bases between them. The CDR3 is made up of 13 amino acids. Germline V gene data show CDR1 as LGHDT and CDR2 as YNNKEL (reference sequence). The CDR3 nucleotides read TGTGCCAGCAGCCAAGGAGCGGGATCTCCTCACACCTTC. The encoded protein is CASSQGAGSPHTF.

In its sample, this clone was seen once. The gene calls are TRBV4-1 and TRBJ2-1; tentatively, D is TRBD2 (6 bases). Between the trimmed V and J ends, which lost 3 bases and 2 bases, there was a span of 14 bases. This CDR3 spans 16 amino acids. The germline V gene has CDR1 MGHRA and CDR2 YSYEKL. For the CDR3, the DNA is TGCGCCAGCAGCCAGTTAGCGGAAAGCGCCTACAATGAGCAGTTCTTC. This translates into CASSQLAESAYNEQFF.

The CDR3 DNA reads TGCGCCAGCAGTGATCCCGGGACTAGCGGGGCGGTGGATACGCAGTATTTT. Protein sequence: CASSDPGTSGAVDTQYF. The chain carries TRBV10-2 and TRBJ2-3; 13 bases fit TRBD2. The trim removed 3 bases at V and 6 bases at J, leaving 9 bases unmatched. Germline V gives CDR1 WSHSY, CDR2 SAAADI. The CDR3 extends over 17 amino acids.

V and J are TRBV5-4 and TRBJ1-2; a weak D match, TRBD1 (6 bases). The CDR3 covers 12 residues. Trimming pared 4 bases from V and 8 bases from J, leaving 12 bases between. Looked up from germline, CDR1 is SGHNT and CDR2 is YYREEE (reference sequence). Here the CDR3 reads CASSPDRLGYTF. The CDR3 region has the DNA TGTGCCAGCAGCCCAGACAGGCTCGGCTACACCTTC.

The chain is built from TRBV18 and TRBJ2-7, with 10 bases fitting TRBD1. The CDR3 covers 15 residues. Trimming at V came to 5 bases and at J to 2 bases, leaving 6 bases not matched to a gene. In germline, CDR1 is KGHSH, CDR2 LQKENI. CDR3 sequence: CASSKDRGVPYEQYF. CDR3 in DNA: TGTGCCAGCTCAAAGGACAGGGGGGTCCCCTACGAGCAGTACTTC.

This clone has more than one count but fewer than ten. V and J are TRBV5-4 and TRBJ2-7, with 13 positions matching TRBD2. CDR1 and CDR2 from the germline V gene are SGHNT and YYREEE (reference sequence). CDR3 size: 14 residues. V shed 4 bases and J 6 bases; nucleotides not matched to a gene: 4. In DNA form, the CDR3 reads TGTGCCAGCAGCAGACTAGCGGGAGGCCGCGAGCAGTACTTC. Protein: CASSRLAGGREQYF.

The V call is TRBV5-5, the J call TRBJ2-1; 10 nucleotides agree with TRBD2. Germline-derived CDR1 and CDR2 are SGHKS and YYEKEE (reference sequence). The J segment lost 6 bases and the V segment lost 3 bases, leaving 6 bases of the junction unmatched. This CDR3 spans 15 amino acids. The CDR3, as DNA: TGTGCCAGCAGCTACCTAGCGGGAGTGGGCAATGAGCAGTTCTTC. Amino acids: CASSYLAGVGNEQFF.

The chain is built from TRBV27 and TRBJ2-5, with 10 bases aligning to TRBD2. With 3 bases clipped from V and 6 bases from J, the junction kept 7 bases outside the gene matches. Germline V lookup: CDR1 MNHEY, CDR2 SMNVEV (reference sequence). The CDR3 sequence is 15 residues long. CDR3 sequence (DNA): TGTGCCAGCAGTTTGTACAGCGGGGGGGCGCAGACCCAGTACTTC. Protein: CASSLYSGGAQTQYF.